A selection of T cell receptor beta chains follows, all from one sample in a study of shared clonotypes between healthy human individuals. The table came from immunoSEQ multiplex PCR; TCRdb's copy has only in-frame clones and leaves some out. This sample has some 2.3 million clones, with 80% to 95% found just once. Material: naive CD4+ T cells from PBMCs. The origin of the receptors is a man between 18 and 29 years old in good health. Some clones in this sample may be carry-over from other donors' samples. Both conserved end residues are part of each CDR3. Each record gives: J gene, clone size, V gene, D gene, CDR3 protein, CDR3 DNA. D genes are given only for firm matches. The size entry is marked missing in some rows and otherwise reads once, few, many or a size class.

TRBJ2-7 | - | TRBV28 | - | CATHPGRQGHEQYF | TGTGCCACCCACCCGGGGCGCCAGGGTCACGAGCAGTACTTC
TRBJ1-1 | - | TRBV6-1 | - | CASSESARLQAFF | TGTGCCAGCAGTGAAAGTGCCCGTCTCCAAGCTTTCTTT
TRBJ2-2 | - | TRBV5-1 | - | CASSLLGSALTGELFF | TGCGCCAGCAGCTTGTTGGGTAGTGCGTTGACCGGGGAGCTGTTTTTT
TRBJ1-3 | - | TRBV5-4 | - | CASSLAGPGNTIYF | TGTGCCAGCAGCTTGGCCGGCCCTGGAAACACCATATATTTT
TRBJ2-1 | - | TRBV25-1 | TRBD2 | CASQGLAATSYNEQFF | TGTGCCAGCCAAGGACTAGCGGCCACCTCCTACAATGAGCAGTTCTTC
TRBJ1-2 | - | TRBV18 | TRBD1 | CASSPGQGGSGYTF | TGTGCCAGCTCTCCCGGACAGGGGGGTTCTGGCTACACCTTC
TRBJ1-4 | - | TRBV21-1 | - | CASSKTGRREKLFF | TGTGCCAGCAGCAAAACAGGGAGAAGGGAAAAACTGTTTTTT
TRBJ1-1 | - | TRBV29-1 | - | CSVDRGNTEAFF | TGCAGCGTTGACCGGGGAAACACTGAAGCTTTCTTT
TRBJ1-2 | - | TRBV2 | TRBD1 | CASSPGTGGYTF | TGTGCCAGCAGCCCAGGGACAGGGGGCTACACCTTC
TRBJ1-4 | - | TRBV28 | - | CASIAGATNEKLFF | TGTGCCAGCATTGCGGGGGCAACTAATGAAAAACTGTTTTTT
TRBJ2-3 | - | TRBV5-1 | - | CASSLVESTDTQYF | TGCGCCAGCAGCTTGGTTGAGAGCACAGATACGCAGTATTTT
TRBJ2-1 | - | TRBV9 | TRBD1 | CASSSQGAFYNEQFF | TGTGCCAGCAGTTCTCAGGGGGCCTTCTACAATGAGCAGTTCTTC
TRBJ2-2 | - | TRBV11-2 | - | CASSLGGPSNTGELFF | TGTGCCAGCAGCTTAGGTGGACCTTCGAACACCGGGGAGCTGTTTTTT
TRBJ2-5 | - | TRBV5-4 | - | CASSTTADSRYQYF | TGTGCCAGCAGTACGACAGCGGACAGCAGATACCAGTACTTC
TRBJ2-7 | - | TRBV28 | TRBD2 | CASSLSAGGLNEQYF | TGTGCCAGCAGTTTATCGGCGGGAGGCCTTAACGAGCAGTACTTC
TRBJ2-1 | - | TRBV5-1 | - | CASILQGGGEQFF | TGCGCCAGCATTCTACAAGGCGGCGGAGAGCAGTTCTTC
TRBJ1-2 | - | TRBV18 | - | CASSPVGISFGYGYTF | TGTGCCAGCTCACCCGTCGGAATCTCCTTTGGCTATGGCTACACCTTC
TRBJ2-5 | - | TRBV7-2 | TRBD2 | CASSRTSAQETQYF | TGTGCCAGCAGCCGAACTAGCGCACAAGAGACCCAGTACTTC
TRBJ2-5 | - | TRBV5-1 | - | CASSLSGAGETQYF | TGCGCCAGCAGCCTTTCCGGGGCGGGGGAGACCCAGTACTTC
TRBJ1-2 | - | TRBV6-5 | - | CASSYFLDSRGGYTF | TGTGCCAGCAGTTACTTCCTGGACAGCAGGGGAGGCTACACCTTC
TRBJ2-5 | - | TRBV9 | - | CASSPRLTVGGETQYF | TGTGCCAGCAGCCCTCGGCTGACAGTGGGGGGAGAGACCCAGTACTTC
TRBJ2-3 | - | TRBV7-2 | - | CASSLEVRGSDTQYF | TGTGCCAGCAGCTTAGAGGTTAGGGGATCAGATACGCAGTATTTT
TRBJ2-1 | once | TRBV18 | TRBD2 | CASSPPGTSGVNEQFF | TGTGCCAGCTCACCACCCGGGACTAGCGGGGTCAATGAGCAGTTCTTC
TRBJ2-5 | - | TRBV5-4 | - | CASSLAGDQETQYF | TGTGCCAGCAGCTTGGCGGGGGACCAAGAGACCCAGTACTTC
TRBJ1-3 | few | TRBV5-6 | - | CASSLIVSGNTIYF | TGTGCCAGCAGCTTGATCGTCTCTGGAAACACCATATATTTT
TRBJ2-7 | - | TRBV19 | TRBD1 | CASSIVWGQGAYEQYF | TGTGCCAGTAGTATAGTTTGGGGACAGGGGGCCTACGAGCAGTACTTC
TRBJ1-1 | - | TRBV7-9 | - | CASSLRGMSMNTEAFF | TGTGCCAGCAGCCTTCGCGGGATGTCGATGAACACTGAAGCTTTCTTT
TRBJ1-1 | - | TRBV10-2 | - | CASQTGRGTEAFF | TGCGCCAGCCAAACAGGGAGGGGGACTGAAGCTTTCTTT
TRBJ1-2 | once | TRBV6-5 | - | CASSYNVELWGYTF | TGTGCCAGCAGTTACAATGTTGAATTGTGGGGCTACACCTTC